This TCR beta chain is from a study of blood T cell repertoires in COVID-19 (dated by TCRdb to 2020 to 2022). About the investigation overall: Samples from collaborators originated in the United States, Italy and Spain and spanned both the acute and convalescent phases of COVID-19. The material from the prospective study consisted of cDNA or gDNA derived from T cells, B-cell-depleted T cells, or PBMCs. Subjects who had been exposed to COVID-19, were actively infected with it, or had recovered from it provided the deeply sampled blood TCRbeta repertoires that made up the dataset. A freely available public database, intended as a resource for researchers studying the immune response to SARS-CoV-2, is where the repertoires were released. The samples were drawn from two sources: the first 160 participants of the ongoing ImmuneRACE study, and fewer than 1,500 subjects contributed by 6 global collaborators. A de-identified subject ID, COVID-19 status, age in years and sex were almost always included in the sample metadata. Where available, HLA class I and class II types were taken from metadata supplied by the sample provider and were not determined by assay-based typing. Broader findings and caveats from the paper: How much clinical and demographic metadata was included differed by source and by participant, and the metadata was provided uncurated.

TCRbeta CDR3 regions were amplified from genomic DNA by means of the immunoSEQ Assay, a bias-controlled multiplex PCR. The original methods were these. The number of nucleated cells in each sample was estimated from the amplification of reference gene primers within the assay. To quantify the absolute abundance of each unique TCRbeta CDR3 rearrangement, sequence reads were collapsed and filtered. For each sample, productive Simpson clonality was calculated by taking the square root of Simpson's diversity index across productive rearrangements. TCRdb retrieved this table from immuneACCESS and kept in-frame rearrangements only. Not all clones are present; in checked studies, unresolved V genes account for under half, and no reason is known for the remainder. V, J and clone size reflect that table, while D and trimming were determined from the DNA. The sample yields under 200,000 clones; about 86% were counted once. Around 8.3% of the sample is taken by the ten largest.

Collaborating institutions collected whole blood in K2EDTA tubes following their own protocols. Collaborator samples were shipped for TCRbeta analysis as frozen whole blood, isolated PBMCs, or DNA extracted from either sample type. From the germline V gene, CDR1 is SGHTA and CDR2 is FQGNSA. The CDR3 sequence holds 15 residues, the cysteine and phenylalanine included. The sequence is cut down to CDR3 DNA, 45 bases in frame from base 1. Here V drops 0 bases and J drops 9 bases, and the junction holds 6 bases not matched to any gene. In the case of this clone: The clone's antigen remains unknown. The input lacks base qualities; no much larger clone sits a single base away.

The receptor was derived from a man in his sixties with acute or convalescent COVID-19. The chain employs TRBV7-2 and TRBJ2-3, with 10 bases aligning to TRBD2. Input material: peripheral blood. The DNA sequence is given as TGTGCCAGCAGCTTAGCCTTCGCTAGCGGGAGCACGCAGTATTTT. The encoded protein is CASSLAFASGSTQYF.